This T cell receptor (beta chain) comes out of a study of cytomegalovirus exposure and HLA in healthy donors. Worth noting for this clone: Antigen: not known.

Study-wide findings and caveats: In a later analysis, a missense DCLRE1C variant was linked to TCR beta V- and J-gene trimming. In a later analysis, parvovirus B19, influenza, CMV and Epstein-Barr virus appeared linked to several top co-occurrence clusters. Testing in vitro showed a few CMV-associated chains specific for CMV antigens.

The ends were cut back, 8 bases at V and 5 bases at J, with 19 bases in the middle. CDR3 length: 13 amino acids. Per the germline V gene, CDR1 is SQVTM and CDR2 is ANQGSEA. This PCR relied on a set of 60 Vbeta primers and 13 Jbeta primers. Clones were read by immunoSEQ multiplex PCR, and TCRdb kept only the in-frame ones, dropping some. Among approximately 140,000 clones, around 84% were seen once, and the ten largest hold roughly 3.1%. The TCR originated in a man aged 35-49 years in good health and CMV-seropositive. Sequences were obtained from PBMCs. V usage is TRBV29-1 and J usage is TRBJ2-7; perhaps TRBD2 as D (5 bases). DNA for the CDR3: TGCAGCACGCGGACTTCCCTAAATAACGAGCAGTACTTC. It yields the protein CSTRTSLNNEQYF.